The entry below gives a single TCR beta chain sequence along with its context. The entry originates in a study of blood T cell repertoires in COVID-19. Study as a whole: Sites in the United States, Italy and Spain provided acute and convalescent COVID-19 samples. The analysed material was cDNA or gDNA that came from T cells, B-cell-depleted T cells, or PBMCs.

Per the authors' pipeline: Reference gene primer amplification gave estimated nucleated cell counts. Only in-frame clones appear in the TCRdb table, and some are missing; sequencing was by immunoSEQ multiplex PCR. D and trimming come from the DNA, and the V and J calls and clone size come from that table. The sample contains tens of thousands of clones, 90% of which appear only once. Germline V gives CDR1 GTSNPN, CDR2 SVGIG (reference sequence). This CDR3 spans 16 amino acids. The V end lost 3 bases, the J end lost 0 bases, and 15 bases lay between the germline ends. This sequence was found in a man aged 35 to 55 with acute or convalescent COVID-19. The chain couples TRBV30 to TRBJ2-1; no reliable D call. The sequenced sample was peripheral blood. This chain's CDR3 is CAWSPYRGLSYNEQFF. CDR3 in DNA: TGTGCCTGGAGCCCCTATCGAGGCCTCTCCTACAATGAGCAGTTCTTC.